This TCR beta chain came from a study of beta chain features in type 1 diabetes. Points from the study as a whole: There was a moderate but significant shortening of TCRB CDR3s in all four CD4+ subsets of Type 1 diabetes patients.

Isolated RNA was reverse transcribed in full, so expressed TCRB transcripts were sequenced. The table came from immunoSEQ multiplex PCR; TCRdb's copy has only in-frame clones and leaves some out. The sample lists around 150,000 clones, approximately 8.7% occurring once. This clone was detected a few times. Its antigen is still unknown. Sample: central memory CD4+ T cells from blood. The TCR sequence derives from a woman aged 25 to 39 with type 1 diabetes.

The CDR3 bases are TGTGCCAGCAGCCCGGGAGGCAGGGTTGACTATGGCTACACCTTC. Translating it yields CASSPGGRVDYGYTF. The chain carries TRBV7-9 and TRBJ1-2, with D perhaps matching TRBD1 (5 bases). Germline V lookup: CDR1 SEHNR, CDR2 FQNEAQ (reference sequence). V was pared by 5 bases and J by 3 bases, with 16 bases between. CDR3 length: 15 amino acids. Complete variable domain (other parts from reference TRBV7-9 and TRBJ1-2): DTGVSQNPRHKITKRGQNVTFRCDPISEHNRLYWYRQTLGQGPEFLTYFQNEAQLEKSRLLSDRFSAERPKGSFSTLEIQRTEQGDSAMYLCASSPGGRVDYGYTFGSGTRLTVV.